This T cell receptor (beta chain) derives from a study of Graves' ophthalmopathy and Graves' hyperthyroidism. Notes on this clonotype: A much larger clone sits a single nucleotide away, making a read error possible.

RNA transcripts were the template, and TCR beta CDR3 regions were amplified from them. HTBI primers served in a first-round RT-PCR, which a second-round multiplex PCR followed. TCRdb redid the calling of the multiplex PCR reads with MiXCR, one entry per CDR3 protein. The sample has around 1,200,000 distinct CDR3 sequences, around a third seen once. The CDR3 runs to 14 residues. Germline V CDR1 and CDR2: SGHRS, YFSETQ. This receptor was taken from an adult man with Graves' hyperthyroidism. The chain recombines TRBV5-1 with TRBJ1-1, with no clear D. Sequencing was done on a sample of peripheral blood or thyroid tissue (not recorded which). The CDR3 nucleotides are TGCGTCAGCAGCTTACAAAACTCGAACACTGAAGCTTTCTTT. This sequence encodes CVSSLQNSNTEAFF. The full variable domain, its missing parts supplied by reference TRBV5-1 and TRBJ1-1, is KAGVTQTPRYLIKTRGQQVTLSCSPISGHRSVSWYQQTPGQGLQFLFEYFSETQRNKGNFPGRFSGRQFSNSRSEMNVSTLELGDSALYLCVSSLQNSNTEAFFGQGTRLTVV.